This T cell receptor beta chain was found in a study of blood T cell repertoires in COVID-19. Study-wide context: Samples representing acute and convalescent COVID-19 were sourced from the United States, Italy and Spain.

The data were produced by immunoSEQ multiplex PCR, yet TCRdb's version contains in-frame clones alone and is incomplete. The sample has some 670,000 clones; 85% to 90% are singletons. This clone appeared once. The V gene's germline CDR1 is SNHLY and CDR2 FYNNEI. The CDR3 loop spans 15 amino acids. The junction had 9 bases not matched to a gene; V was cut back by 11 bases and J by 3 bases. The chain joins TRBV2 to TRBJ2-3; 12 bases match TRBD2. Sequences were obtained from peripheral blood. This clonotype was obtained from a young woman with acute or convalescent COVID-19. As DNA, the CDR3 is TGTGCCGCCCGTCTAGCGGGGGGGCGGACAGATACGCAGTATTTT. It codes for CAARLAGGRTDTQYF.